In its sample, the clone carrying this T cell receptor beta chain was seen a few times. Its antigen is as yet unknown. These data are taken from a study of beta chain features in type 1 diabetes. Study-wide context: The number of sorted cells examined across all samples was some 99,000,000. Overall study findings and caveats: cDNA-based reads could over-represent cells with high TCR expression. Compared to healthy donors, patients appeared to have naive, central memory and Treg TCRB repertoires that were more alike.

cDNA synthesis used the whole RNA isolate, giving expressed TCRB sequences. Assay used: immunoSEQ multiplex PCR; TCRdb lists only in-frame clones, some missing. The table shows 900,000 or so clones, with roughly 15% occurring only once. Trimming took 3 bases from V and 8 from J; bases not matched to a gene: 14. This CDR3 comprises 16 residues. Per germline, CDR1 SGHDT and CDR2 YYEEEE. What was sequenced was naive CD4+ T cells from blood. This clonotype was sampled from a woman under 30 in good health. The rearrangement uses TRBV5-6 and TRBJ1-2, with 9 nucleotides matching TRBD1. For the CDR3, the DNA is TGTGCCAGCAGCTCAATCCCCGGGACAGGGTATTACGGCTACACCTTC. Amino acid sequence: CASSSIPGTGYYGYTF.